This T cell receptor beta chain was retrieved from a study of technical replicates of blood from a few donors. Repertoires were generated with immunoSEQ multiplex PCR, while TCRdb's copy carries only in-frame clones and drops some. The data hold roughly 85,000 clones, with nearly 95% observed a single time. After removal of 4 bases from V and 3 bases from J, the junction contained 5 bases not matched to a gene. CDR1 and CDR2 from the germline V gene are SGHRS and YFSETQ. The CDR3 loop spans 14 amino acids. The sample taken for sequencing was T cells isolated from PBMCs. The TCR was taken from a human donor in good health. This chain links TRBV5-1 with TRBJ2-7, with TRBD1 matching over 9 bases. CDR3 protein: CASSPGTGSYEQYF. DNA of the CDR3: TGCGCCAGCAGCCCCGGGACAGGGAGCTACGAGCAGTACTTC.